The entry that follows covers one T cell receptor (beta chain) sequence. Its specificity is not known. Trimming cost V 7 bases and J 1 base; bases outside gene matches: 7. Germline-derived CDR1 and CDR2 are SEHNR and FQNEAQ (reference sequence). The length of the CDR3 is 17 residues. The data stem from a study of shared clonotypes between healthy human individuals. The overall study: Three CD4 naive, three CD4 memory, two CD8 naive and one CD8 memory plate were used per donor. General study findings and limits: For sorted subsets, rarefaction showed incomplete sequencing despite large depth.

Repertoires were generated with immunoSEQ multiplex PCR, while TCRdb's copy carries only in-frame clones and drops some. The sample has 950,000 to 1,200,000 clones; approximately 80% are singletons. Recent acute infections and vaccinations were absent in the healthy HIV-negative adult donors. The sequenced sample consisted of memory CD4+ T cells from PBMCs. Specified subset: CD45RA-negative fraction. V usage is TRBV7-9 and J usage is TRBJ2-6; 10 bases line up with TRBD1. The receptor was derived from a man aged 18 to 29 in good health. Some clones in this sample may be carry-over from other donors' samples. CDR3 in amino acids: CASTEDRGFSGANVLTF. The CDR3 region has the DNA TGTGCCAGCACCGAGGACAGGGGGTTTTCTGGGGCCAACGTCCTGACTTTC. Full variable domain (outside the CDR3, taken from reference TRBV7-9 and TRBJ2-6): DTGVSQNPRHKITKRGQNVTFRCDPISEHNRLYWYRQTLGQGPEFLTYFQNEAQLEKSRLLSDRFSAERPKGSFSTLEIQRTEQGDSAMYLCASTEDRGFSGANVLTFGAGSRLTVL.